This entry features one T cell receptor beta chain sequence. Which antigen it targets is not known. One base away there is no much larger clone; base qualities are not given. These data originate in a study of T cell repertoires in cytomegalovirus infection (dated by TCRdb to about 2019). The study in broad terms: The HLA type of each donor mattered for the analysis, because public TCR beta signatures pointed to carriage of CMV infection along with the matching HLA type. What the authors observed across the whole study: Cumulative frequency of public TCR beta family members discriminated carriers of CMV infection plus the relevant HLA type in this cohort and an independent approximately 350-donor cohort. The ex vivo response was dominated by HLA-C-restricted CMV-specific TCR beta clonotypes, which also provided the single most frequent clonotype in two of eight donors.

For sequencing, an Illumina HiSeq 1500 was employed. TCRdb itself trimmed the public reads at Q25 with fastp, ran MiXCR and retained productive beta chains. Entries are consolidated by CDR3 protein sequence, retaining the most common genes and DNA. For this sample there are fewer than 250,000 distinct CDR3 sequences; 12% appear just once. 1.6% of the sample lies in the top ten. CDR1 MDHEN and CDR2 SYDVKM were looked up in the germline V gene. The CDR3 contains 14 residues, cysteine and phenylalanine counted. CDR3 DNA only is kept here, 42 bases in frame from base 1. Here V drops 8 bases and J drops 3 bases, and the junction holds 8 bases not matched to any gene.

The sample was PBMCs. The sequence joins TRBV28 to TRBJ2-7, with 9 bases aligning to TRBD1. The clonotype was recovered from a human donor in good health (CMV status not recorded). Some clones in this sample may be carry-over from other donors' samples. The CDR3 region: CASVPGTGRYEQYF. The sequenced DNA: TGTGCCAGCGTCCCCGGGACAGGGCGCTACGAGCAGTACTTC.